Sequencing of this T cell receptor beta chain was carried out in a study of blood T cell repertoires in COVID-19. Sequencing used immunoSEQ multiplex PCR; TCRdb keeps in-frame clones, though not all of them. The sample contains a few hundred thousand clones, more than 75% of which appear only once. The V and J ends lost 0 bases and 8 bases respectively, with 12 bases between them. The CDR3 is 15 residues long. Germline lookup yields CDR1 SGHDT and CDR2 YYEEEE. The chain recombines TRBV5-6 with TRBJ1-6; no reliable D call. Sequenced input: peripheral blood. This receptor was identified in a woman aged 40 to 50 who had recovered from COVID-19. The CDR3 DNA reads as TGTGCCAGCAGCTTGGTGGGAGTATTGGATTCACCCCTCCACTTT. Translation: CASSLVGVLDSPLHF.